These T cell receptor beta chains were read from a single sample in a study of ipilimumab plus nivolumab after autologous stem cell transplantation. Clones were read by immunoSEQ multiplex PCR, and TCRdb kept only the in-frame ones, dropping some. The repertoire holds about 15,000 clones, 70% to 85% seen once, with 35% in the top ten. Sequenced here: PBMCs, sampled in a trial of ipilimumab plus nivolumab as post-transplant consolidation. The receptors stem from a male donor with diffuse large B-cell lymphoma. Each CDR3 is given with its conserved first and last residue. A D gene is named only where the DNA matches it firmly. Part of the rows lack a size; the others show once, few, many or a class for expanded clones.

TRBD1 | once | TRBJ1-1 | TRBV4-1 | TGCGCCAGCAGCCCACTTTTGAGACAGGGGAGTAATAGGACTGAAGCTTTCTTT | CASSPLLRQGSNRTEAFF
. | . | TRBJ2-1 | TRBV12-5 | TGTGCTAGTGGTTTGGTAGCGGAGCAGTTCTTC | CASGLVAEQFF
. | . | TRBJ2-1 | TRBV9 | TGTGCCAGCAGCGTAGCGGTCGCGGGAAGCTACAATGAGCAGTTCTTC | CASSVAVAGSYNEQFF
. | once | TRBJ1-4 | TRBV15 | TGTGCCACCAGCAGAGATTACAACCAGCGGGGAGCTAATGAAAAACTGTTTTTT | CATSRDYNQRGANEKLFF
. | . | TRBJ2-5 | TRBV11-1 | TGTGCCAGCAGCAGAGACAGGTCCAAGGGGGAGCAGTACTTC | CASSRDRSKGEQYF
. | . | TRBJ2-3 | TRBV2 | TGTGCCAGCAGTGCGGGGGCCCGCACAGATACGCAGTATTTT | CASSAGARTDTQYF
TRBD2 | . | TRBJ2-3 | TRBV6-1 | TGTGCCAGCAGTGGACTAGCGGGGAGTACCACAGATACGCAGTATTTT | CASSGLAGSTTDTQYF
. | . | TRBJ1-3 | TRBV5-1 | TGCGCCAGCAGCTTGGTCGGGACTAACGGAAACACCATATATTTT | CASSLVGTNGNTIYF
TRBD1 | . | TRBJ2-1 | TRBV7-3 | TGTGCCAGCAGCCCTACGAGGGGGCTGGAAAATGAGCAGTTCTTC | CASSPTRGLENEQFF
. | . | TRBJ1-1 | TRBV20-1 | TGCAATGCCACTGAAGCTTTCTTT | CNATEAFF
. | few | TRBJ1-1 | TRBV5-5 | TGTGCCAGCAGCTTGATGTTGACAGTAAACACTGAAGCTTTCTTT | CASSLMLTVNTEAFF
TRBD1 | . | TRBJ1-1 | TRBV10-3 | TGTGCCATCAGTGAGTCCGGTAACAGGGGGCACACTGAAGCTTTCTTT | CAISESGNRGHTEAFF
. | once | TRBJ1-1 | TRBV10-3 | TGTGCCATCGGGGAGGGAGGGATTTGGACTGAAGCTTTCTTT | CAIGEGGIWTEAFF
. | . | TRBJ2-5 | TRBV2 | TGTGCCAGCAGTAACCCTATATCGCCCGAGACCCAGTACTTC | CASSNPISPETQYF
TRBD1 | . | TRBJ2-5 | TRBV5-6 | TGTGCCAGCAGCTTGAGAGGGGGCGGGGAGACCCAGTACTTC | CASSLRGGGETQYF
TRBD2 | once | TRBJ2-1 | TRBV7-3 | TGTGCCAGCAGCTTAAAACTAGCGGGGGTTAATGAGCAGTTCTTC | CASSLKLAGVNEQFF
. | . | TRBJ2-1 | TRBV19 | TGTGCCAGTACCCCCGGGCTATCTATCCACGATGAGCAGTTCTTC | CASTPGLSIHDEQFF
. | . | TRBJ2-7 | TRBV10-2 | TGCGCCAGCAAAGAGGCAGGGTTCGGGACCTACGAGCAGTACTTC | CASKEAGFGTYEQYF
. | . | TRBJ1-1 | TRBV2 | TGTGCCAGCATTTACTATGGGGGAGGGCAAGAAGCTTTCTTT | CASIYYGGGQEAFF
. | few | TRBJ1-4 | TRBV9 | TGTGCCAGCAGCGTCCTGGGCGGTGCAACTAATGAAAAACTGTTTTTT | CASSVLGGATNEKLFF
TRBD1 | . | TRBJ1-5 | TRBV28 | TGTGCCAGCGGACAGGCGGGGCAGCCCCAGCATTTT | CASGQAGQPQHF
. | few | TRBJ1-1 | TRBV5-5 | TGTGCCAGCAGCTTACGGGCAGGGAGGAACACTGAAGCTTTCTTT | CASSLRAGRNTEAFF
. | . | TRBJ1-1 | TRBV29-1 | TGCAGCCCTGGCGTGGGCACTGAAGCTTTCTTT | CSPGVGTEAFF
. | . | TRBJ2-1 | TRBV4-1 | TGCGCCAGCAGGAACTTTGGGACACCCAATGAGCAGTTCTTC | CASRNFGTPNEQFF
TRBD1 | . | TRBJ2-5 | TRBV2 | TGTGCCAGCAGTGAAGCAAGCAGGGGGGAGACCCAGTACTTC | CASSEASRGETQYF
. | . | TRBJ1-6 | TRBV5-1 | TGCGCCAGCAGCTTGGGTGGGAACGAGTCACCCCTCCACTTT | CASSLGGNESPLHF
TRBD1 | . | TRBJ2-7 | TRBV6-1 | TGTGCCAGCAGTGGATTGGGGACAGCCCCCTACGAGCAGTACTTC | CASSGLGTAPYEQYF
. | . | TRBJ1-2 | TRBV11-1 | TGTGCCAGCAGCCCACAGGGAAATGGCTACACCTTC | CASSPQGNGYTF
. | . | TRBJ2-7 | TRBV6-1 | TGTGCCATCGGGGCCGACAGGTCAACCTACGAGCAGTACTTC | CAIGADRSTYEQYF
. | . | TRBJ2-1 | TRBV7-2 | TGTGCCAGCAGCCCAAAACGCAGTGCCTCGAACAATGAGCAGTTCTTC | CASSPKRSASNNEQFF
. | once | TRBJ2-1 | TRBV29-1 | TGCAGCGTACAGGACCATGAGCAGTTCTTC | CSVQDHEQFF
. | few | TRBJ1-2 | TRBV30 | TGTGCCTGGAGTGTAGGCCCCGGCGGCTACACCTTC | CAWSVGPGGYTF
. | . | TRBJ2-2 | TRBV2 | TGTGCCAGCAGGGGGACATCCAACACCGGGGAGCTGTTTTTT | CASRGTSNTGELFF
TRBD2 | . | TRBJ2-1 | TRBV11-3 | TGTGCCAGCAGCTTAGATGGACTAGCGGGGGGATGGGAGCAGTTCTTC | CASSLDGLAGGWEQFF
. | . | TRBJ1-1 | TRBV15 | TGTGCCACCAGCAGAGCCAGGGCAGGGCGAGGAGGCACTGAAGCTTTCTTT | CATSRARAGRGGTEAFF
. | few | TRBJ2-1 | TRBV19 | TGTGCCAGTAGTATAGGCCCCCAAATCTCCTACAATGAGCAGTTCTTC | CASSIGPQISYNEQFF
. | . | TRBJ1-1 | TRBV29-1 | TGCAGCGTTGATCTACCCCTGGGCACTGAAGCTTTCTTT | CSVDLPLGTEAFF
. | few | TRBJ2-1 | TRBV7-2 | TGTGCCAGCAGCTTAGTGGTACACCCCTCCTACAATGAGCAGTTCTTC | CASSLVVHPSYNEQFF
. | . | TRBJ2-3 | TRBV29-1 | TGCAGCGTTGAAAAGTCCAGGGGAGGCACAGATACGCAGTATTTT | CSVEKSRGGTDTQYF
. | . | TRBJ2-7 | TRBV11-3 | TGTGCCAGCAGCTTGGGACCGTTTGGGCAGTACTTC | CASSLGPFGQYF
. | . | TRBJ2-2 | TRBV11-3 | TGTGCCAGCAGCTTAGATAGAGGGATAATTGGCGGGGAGCTGTTTTTT | CASSLDRGIIGGELFF
TRBD1 | . | TRBJ1-1 | TRBV11-2 | TGTGCCAGCAGCCCCGACAGGGGGGGGACTGAAGCTTTCTTT | CASSPDRGGTEAFF